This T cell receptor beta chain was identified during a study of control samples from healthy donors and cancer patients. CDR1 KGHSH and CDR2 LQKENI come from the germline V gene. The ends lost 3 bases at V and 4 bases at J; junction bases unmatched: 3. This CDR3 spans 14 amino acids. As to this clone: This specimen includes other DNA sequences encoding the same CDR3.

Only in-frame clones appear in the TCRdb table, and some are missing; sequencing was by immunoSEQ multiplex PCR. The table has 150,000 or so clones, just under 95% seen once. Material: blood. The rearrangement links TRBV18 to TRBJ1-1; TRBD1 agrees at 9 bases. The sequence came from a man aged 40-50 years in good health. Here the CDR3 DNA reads TGTGCCAGCTCACCGGGACAGGGTTCCACTGAAGCTTTCTTT. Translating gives CASSPGQGSTEAFF.